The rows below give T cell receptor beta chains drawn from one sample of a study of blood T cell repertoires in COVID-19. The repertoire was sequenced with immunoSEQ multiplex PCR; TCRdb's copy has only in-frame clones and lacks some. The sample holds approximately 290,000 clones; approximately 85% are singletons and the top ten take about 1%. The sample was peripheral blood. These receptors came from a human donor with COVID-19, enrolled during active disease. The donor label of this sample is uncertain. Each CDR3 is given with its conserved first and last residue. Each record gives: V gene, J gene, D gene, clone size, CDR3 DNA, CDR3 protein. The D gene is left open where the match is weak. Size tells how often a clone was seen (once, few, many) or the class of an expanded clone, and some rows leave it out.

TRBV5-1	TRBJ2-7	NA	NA	TGCGCCAGCAGTGGCGGGACCGGCTACGAGCAGTACTTC	CASSGGTGYEQYF
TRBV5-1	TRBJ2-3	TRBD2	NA	TGCGCCAGCCGACTAGCGGGAGAAGATACGCAGTATTTT	CASRLAGEDTQYF
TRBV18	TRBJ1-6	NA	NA	TGTGCCAGCTCACGAGACGGCGGAATAAATTCACCCCTCCACTTT	CASSRDGGINSPLHF
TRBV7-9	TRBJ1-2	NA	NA	TGTGCCAGCATCCCAGGCACAGGGCATGGCTACACCTTC	CASIPGTGHGYTF
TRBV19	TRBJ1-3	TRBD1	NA	TGTGCCAGTAGTACCCCGGACAGGCCCTCTGGAAACACCATATATTTT	CASSTPDRPSGNTIYF
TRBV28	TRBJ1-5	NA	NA	TGTGCCAGCAGTTTATTAGTTCGGGTTAGCAATCAGCCCCAGCATTTT	CASSLLVRVSNQPQHF
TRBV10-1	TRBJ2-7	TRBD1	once	TGCGCCAGCAGCCCGGACAGGGGGGGCGAGCAGTACTTC	CASSPDRGGEQYF
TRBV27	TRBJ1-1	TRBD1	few	TGTGCCAGCAGTTTAGCGGGACAGGAGAGCACTGAAGCTTTCTTT	CASSLAGQESTEAFF
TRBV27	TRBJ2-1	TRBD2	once	TGTGCCAGCAGTTTAGGGACTAGCGGGAGAAAGAATGAGCAGTTCTTC	CASSLGTSGRKNEQFF
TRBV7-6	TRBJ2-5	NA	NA	TGTGCCAGCAGCTTAGTAACAGGCCAACAGACCCAGTACTTC	CASSLVTGQQTQYF
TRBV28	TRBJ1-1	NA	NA	TGTGCCAGCAATTACTATGATGGCGAAGCTTTCTTT	CASNYYDGEAFF
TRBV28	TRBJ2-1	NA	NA	TGTGCCAGCAGTCTTACGTGGGGGGTTGGAGAAAGGGAGCAGTTCTTC	CASSLTWGVGEREQFF
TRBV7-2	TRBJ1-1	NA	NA	TGTGCCAGCAGCTTGGGCGGGACACCGGGGGGAACTGAAGCTTTCTTT	CASSLGGTPGGTEAFF
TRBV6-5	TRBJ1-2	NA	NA	TGTGCCAGCAGTTACGGATCAGGGTATCAGGAAGGCTACACCTTC	CASSYGSGYQEGYTF
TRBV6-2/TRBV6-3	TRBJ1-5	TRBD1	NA	TGTGCCAGCAGTCCACTCGGCAAGGGACAGGGGAGTAGGAGCAATCAGCCCCAGCATTTT	CASSPLGKGQGSRSNQPQHF
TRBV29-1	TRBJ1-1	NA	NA	TGCAGCGTTGAGCCCAGGGCTGGAACTGAAGCTTTCTTT	CSVEPRAGTEAFF
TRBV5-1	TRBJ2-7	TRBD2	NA	TGCGCCAGCAGCGGGTCGACTAGCGGGAGGGGTGCAGCGCAGTACTTC	CASSGSTSGRGAAQYF
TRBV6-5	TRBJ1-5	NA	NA	TGTGCCAGCAGTTCAACAGGGTATCAGCCCCAGCATTTT	CASSSTGYQPQHF
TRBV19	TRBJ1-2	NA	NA	TGTGCCAGTAGTACCTCGAGGGCGAGGAACTATGGCTACACCTTC	CASSTSRARNYGYTF
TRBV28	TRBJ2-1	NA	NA	TGTGCCAGCAGTTTACGGGGGAAGAGCTCCTACAATGAGCAGTTCTTC	CASSLRGKSSYNEQFF
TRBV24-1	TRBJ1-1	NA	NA	TGTGCCACCAGTGGGGCCTCCTACACTGAAGCTTTCTTT	CATSGASYTEAFF
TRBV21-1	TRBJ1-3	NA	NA	TGTGCCAGCAGCAAAAAAGAAACTAAGCGATCCCTTGGAAACACCATATATTTT	CASSKKETKRSLGNTIYF
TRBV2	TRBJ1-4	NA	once	TGTGCCAGCATTTGGTCGCCGGGAGAGCCTAATGAAAAACTGTTTTTT	CASIWSPGEPNEKLFF
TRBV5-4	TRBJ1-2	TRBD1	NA	TGTGCCAGCAGCTGGGACAGTACCGGCTACACCTTC	CASSWDSTGYTF
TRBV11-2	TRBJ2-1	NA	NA	TGTGCCAGCAGAGCGTCTGGCGATGAGCAGTTCTTC	CASRASGDEQFF
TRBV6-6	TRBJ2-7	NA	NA	TGTGCCAGCAGTTATGGGGCAGGGGCTAGGTACGAGCAGTACTTC	CASSYGAGARYEQYF
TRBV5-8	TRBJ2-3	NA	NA	TGTGCCAGCAGCTTGGATCCCCTTGTCACAGATACGCAGTATTTT	CASSLDPLVTDTQYF
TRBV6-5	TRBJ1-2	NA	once	TGTGCCAGCACCCCCTTTCCTTATGGCTACACCTTC	CASTPFPYGYTF
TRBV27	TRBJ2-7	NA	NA	TGTGCCAGCAGCCCCCGGGGGGCGAGATCCTACGAGCAGTACTTC	CASSPRGARSYEQYF
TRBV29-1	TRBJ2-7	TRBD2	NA	TGCAGCGTTGGATATCCTAGCGGGATGCGCGAGCAGTACTTC	CSVGYPSGMREQYF
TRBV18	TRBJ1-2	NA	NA	TGTGCCAGCTCTTGGGGGGAGCAAACCTCCAACTATGGCTACACCTTC	CASSWGEQTSNYGYTF
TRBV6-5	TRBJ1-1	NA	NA	TGTGCCAGCAGTTACTCGAGGAGGGTTAACACTGAAGCTTTCTTT	CASSYSRRVNTEAFF
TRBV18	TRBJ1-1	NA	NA	TGTGCCAGCTCACCAATCGGGAACATGAACACTGAAGCTTTCTTT	CASSPIGNMNTEAFF
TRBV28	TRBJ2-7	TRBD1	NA	TGTGCCAGCAGTAAACCGGGACAGCTCGCCTACGAGCAGTACTTC	CASSKPGQLAYEQYF
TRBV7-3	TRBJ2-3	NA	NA	TGTGCCAGCACCCCGGGAGCGAGCACAGATACGCAGTATTTT	CASTPGASTDTQYF
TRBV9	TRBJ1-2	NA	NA	TGTGCCAGCAGCGCTGGCCTCGGACAGTTCTATGGCTACACCTTC	CASSAGLGQFYGYTF
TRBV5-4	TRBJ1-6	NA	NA	TGTGCCAGCAGCTTGGAAAGCCTTAATTCACCCCTCCACTTT	CASSLESLNSPLHF
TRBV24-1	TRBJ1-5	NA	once	TGTGCCACCAGTGAGGCGGATCGCCAGCCCCAGCATTTT	CATSEADRQPQHF
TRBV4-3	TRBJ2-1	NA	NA	TGCGCCAGCAGCCAAGAATGGCGGAGCTCCTACAATGAGCAGTTCTTC	CASSQEWRSSYNEQFF
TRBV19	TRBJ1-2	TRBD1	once	TGTGCCAGTAGTATGTGGGACAGCTATGATGGCTACACCTTC	CASSMWDSYDGYTF
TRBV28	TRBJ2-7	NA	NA	TGTGCCAGCAGTTTAGCCTCAGGGCCGGAGCAGTACTTC	CASSLASGPEQYF
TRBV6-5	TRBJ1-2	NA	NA	TGTGCCAGCAGTTATAACAGGGCGGAAAGTGGCTACACCTTC	CASSYNRAESGYTF
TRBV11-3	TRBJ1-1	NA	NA	TGTGCCAGCAGCCGGACAGCGAACACTGAAGCTTTCTTT	CASSRTANTEAFF
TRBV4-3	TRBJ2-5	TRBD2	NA	TGCGCCAGCAGCCCGACCGGACTAGCGGGAGTGGTGACCCAGTACTTC	CASSPTGLAGVVTQYF
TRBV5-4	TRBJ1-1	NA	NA	TGTGCCAGCAGCTCATCTTCCCAGAAGAACACTGAAGCTTTCTTT	CASSSSSQKNTEAFF
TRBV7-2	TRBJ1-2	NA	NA	TGTGCCAGCAGCTTAGAACTCCAGCGAGGCTACACCTTC	CASSLELQRGYTF
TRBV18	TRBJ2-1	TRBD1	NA	TGTGCCAGCTCGGGACAGTCCTACAATGAGCAGTTCTTC	CASSGQSYNEQFF
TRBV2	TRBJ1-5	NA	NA	TGTGCCAGCAGTGAAGCCAGAACCAATCAGCCCCAGCATTTT	CASSEARTNQPQHF
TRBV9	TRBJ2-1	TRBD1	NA	TGTGCCAGCAGGTCCCCGGGACAGGGCTCCTACAATGAGCAGTTCTTC	CASRSPGQGSYNEQFF
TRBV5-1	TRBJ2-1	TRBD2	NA	TGCGCCAGCAGCTTGGAGCCCACTAGCGGGAGCCTTCATGAGCAGTTCTTC	CASSLEPTSGSLHEQFF
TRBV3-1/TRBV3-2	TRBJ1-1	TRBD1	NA	TGTGCCAGCAGTGGGGACAGGGCGAACACTGAAGCTTTCTTT	CASSGDRANTEAFF
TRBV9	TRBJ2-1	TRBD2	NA	TGTGCCAGCAGCGCACAGGCGACTAGCGGCAATGAGCAGTTCTTC	CASSAQATSGNEQFF
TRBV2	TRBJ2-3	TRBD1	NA	TGTGCCAGCAGGTCGGGACAGGGGGCCCCAGATACGCAGTATTTT	CASRSGQGAPDTQYF
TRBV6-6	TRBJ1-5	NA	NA	TGTGCCAGTACCACCTCTCGAGGAGATAGCAATCAGCCCCAGCATTTT	CASTTSRGDSNQPQHF